A single TCR beta chain is shown here with its context. This CDR3 is built from 14 residues. CDR1 and CDR2 (germline): GTSNPN, SVGIG (reference sequence). V dropped 5 bases and J dropped 0 bases, with 10 bases sitting between them. The data are from a study of T cell responses to AZD1222 COVID-19 vaccine. Some clones are missing from TCRdb's copy, which holds only in-frame ones; the method was immunoSEQ multiplex PCR. The sample lists 120,000 to 150,000 clones, around 90% occurring once. The source is an adult in good health. The chain couples TRBV30 to TRBJ1-4; TRBD1 is a possible D gene (6 bases). Sequencing was performed on peripheral blood, taken on day 0 of MenACWY control vaccination. The DNA for the CDR3 is TGTGCCTGGGCCTACAGGGCAACTAATGAAAAACTGTTTTTT. Its translation is CAWAYRATNEKLFF.